Below, 14 T cell receptor beta chains from the same sample are listed, as sequenced in a study of human T cells and chemical hapten exposure. Time point in this sample: patch test 3, about 24 weeks after DPC sensitization. Treatment indicated: therapeutic diphenylcyclopropenone sensitization with weekly scalp DPC. TCRdb reprocessed the RACE reads with MiXCR, giving one entry per CDR3 protein. The sample carries 210,000 or so distinct CDR3 sequences, under 30% recorded once. Sequencing used whole blood, obtained in connection with sensitization to the hapten diphenylcyclopropenone (DPC). Every receptor here comes from a woman aged 40 to 49 with alopecia areata. Some clones in this sample may be carry-over from other donors' samples.

The chain combines TRBV18 with TRBJ1-3, with a tentative D call TRBD1 (5 bases). Germline loops: CDR1 KGHSH, CDR2 LQKENI. The CDR3 is made up of 16 amino acids. V dropped 3 bases and J dropped 0 bases, with 12 bases sitting between them. The CDR3 is CASSPGDAFSGNTIYF. CDR3 sequence (DNA): TGTGCCAGCTCACCCGGGGACGCCTTCTCTGGAAACACCATATATTTT.

The DNA for the CDR3 is TGTGCCAGCAGCGAGAGCAGGGGAACCAAAAACATTCAGTACTTC. This translates into CASSESRGTKNIQYF. J is TRBJ2-4 and V is TRBV5-4; possibly TRBD1 for D (6 bases). The CDR3 runs to 15 residues. CDR1 and CDR2 (germline): SGHNT, YYREEE (reference sequence). Trimming removed 4 bases from V and 2 bases from J, with 13 bases in between.

The chain combines TRBV7-3 with TRBJ2-5, with 14 positions matching TRBD2. V trimming: 2 bases; J trimming: 4 bases; junction bases outside the gene matches: 3. CDR3 length equals 16 residues. CDR1 SGHTA and CDR2 FQGTGA come from the germline V gene. The CDR3 DNA is TGTGCCAGCAGCTTAGTGGGACTAGCGGGAGTAGAGACCCAGTACTTC. Its protein is CASSLVGLAGVETQYF.

The gene calls are TRBV11-2 and TRBJ2-5; D ambiguous. The CDR3 sequence is 12 residues long. Germline-derived CDR1 and CDR2 are SGHAT and FQNNGV. Trimming took off 5 bases at V and 5 bases at J, with 9 bases between the two ends. The CDR3 region is CASSPSWETQYF. Here the CDR3 DNA reads TGTGCCAGCAGCCCTAGTTGGGAGACCCAGTACTTC.

CDR3 DNA sequence: TGTGCCAGCAGCGAAACAGGGAAAGAGACCCAGTACTTC. Protein: CASSETGKETQYF. The chain employs TRBV7-6 and TRBJ2-5; weak D call: TRBD1 (6 bases). The germline V and J ends were trimmed by 5 bases and 3 bases, with 10 bases remaining between them. Germline V lookup: CDR1 SGHVS, CDR2 FNYEAQ. This CDR3 comprises 13 residues.

V and J are TRBV21-1 and TRBJ2-2; the table assigns TRBD2, which was not confirmed against the DNA. TRBV21-1 is a listed pseudogene. The CDR3 runs 15 residues. The CDR3: CASSKIWLVAGELFF. The CDR3 DNA reads as TGTGCCAGCAGCAAGATATGGCTAGTCGCCGGGGAGCTGTTTTTT.

This sequence joins TRBV5-5 and TRBJ2-4; 11 bases align to TRBD2. CDR1 is SGHKS and CDR2 is YYEKEE in the germline V gene (reference sequence). CDR3 length: 17 amino acids. V was pared by 3 bases and J by 0 bases, with 5 bases of the junction left unmatched. The CDR3 loop is CASSSYTSGGAKNIQYF. The CDR3 nucleotides read TGTGCCAGCAGCTCGTATACTAGCGGGGGAGCCAAAAACATTCAGTACTTC.

The rearrangement uses TRBV12-3 or TRBV12-4 and TRBJ2-3; 7 nucleotides match TRBD1. After removal of 6 bases from V and 3 bases from J, the junction contained 3 bases not matched to a gene. CDR3 length: 13 amino acids. The CDR3 spells CASREQGTDTQYF. Here the CDR3 DNA reads TGTGCCAGCAGAGAACAGGGGACAGATACGCAGTATTTT.

The chain combines TRBV5-1 with TRBJ2-7, with D possibly called TRBD1 or TRBD2 (6 bases each). The V gene's germline CDR1 is SGHRS and CDR2 YFSETQ. V shed 0 bases and J shed 6 bases, with 13 bases lying between them. This CDR3 comprises 14 residues. CDR3 sequence reads: CASSLGVEGGEQYF. The CDR3 DNA is TGCGCCAGCAGCTTGGGAGTTGAGGGGGGCGAGCAGTACTTC.

The rearrangement links TRBV18 to TRBJ1-2, with D possibly matching TRBD1 (5 bases). The CDR3 has 16 residues. Germline V lookup: CDR1 KGHSH, CDR2 LQKENI. V lost 1 base and J lost 0, with 12 bases in between. The CDR3 is CASSPLRDVTNYGYTF. For the CDR3, the DNA is TGTGCCAGCTCACCACTCCGGGACGTCACTAACTATGGCTACACCTTC.

This clonotype was recorded a few times. The chain combines TRBV28 with TRBJ1-3; 7 positions match TRBD1. Trimming removed 7 bases from V and 0 bases from J; junction bases left unmatched: 6. The V gene's germline CDR1 is MDHEN and CDR2 SYDVKM. This CDR3 region has 15 residues. The CDR3 region has the DNA TGTGCCAGCACCATGACAGGGAACTCTGGAAACACCATATATTTT. Translation gives CASTMTGNSGNTIYF.

The genes are TRBV20-1 and TRBJ2-4; the D gene is possibly TRBD1 (5 bases). The CDR3 sequence is 12 residues long. Looked up from germline, CDR1 is DFQATT and CDR2 is SNEGSKA (reference sequence). V lost 5 bases, J lost 7 bases, and 12 bases lay in between. This CDR3 reads CSARTIGNIQYF. The CDR3 nucleotides are TGCAGTGCTCGGACAATTGGGAACATTCAGTACTTC.

Concerning this clonotype: Just one base apart from a much larger clone, this may be a read error. This rearrangement joins TRBV12-3 or TRBV12-4 to TRBJ2-2, with a tentative D call TRBD1 (6 bases). V lost 5 bases and J 4 bases, leaving 8 bases between the germline ends. CDR3 size: 13 residues. The CDR3 bases are TGTGCCAGCAGTCGCAGGGGCACCGGGGAGCTGTTTTTT. Translating it yields CASSRRGTGELFF.

The chain recombines TRBV6-1 with TRBJ2-1, with D possibly being TRBD1 (8 bases). V dropped 6 bases and J dropped 2 bases, with 14 bases sitting between them. This CDR3 has 15 amino acids. Germline loops: CDR1 MNHNS, CDR2 SASEGT. The CDR3 here is CASRTGGAAYNEQFF. CDR3 bases: TGTGCCAGCAGAACAGGGGGGGCGGCCTACAATGAGCAGTTCTTC.